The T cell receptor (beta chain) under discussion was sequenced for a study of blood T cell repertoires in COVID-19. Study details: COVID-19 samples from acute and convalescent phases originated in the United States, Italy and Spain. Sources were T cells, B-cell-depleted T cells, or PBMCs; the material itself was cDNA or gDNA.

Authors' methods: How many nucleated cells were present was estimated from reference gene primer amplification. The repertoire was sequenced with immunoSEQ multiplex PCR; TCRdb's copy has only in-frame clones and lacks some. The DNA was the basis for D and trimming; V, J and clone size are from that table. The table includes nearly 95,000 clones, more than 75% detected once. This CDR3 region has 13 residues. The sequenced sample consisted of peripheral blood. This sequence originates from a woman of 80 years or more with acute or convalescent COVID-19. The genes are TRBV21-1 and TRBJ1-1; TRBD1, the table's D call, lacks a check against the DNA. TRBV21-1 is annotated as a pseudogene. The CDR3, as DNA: TGTGCCAGCTACGAGACAGGGAGAACTGAAGCTTTCTTT. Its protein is CASYETGRTEAFF.